These T cell receptor beta chains were read from a single sample in a study of blood T cell repertoires in COVID-19. Repertoires were generated with immunoSEQ multiplex PCR, while TCRdb's copy carries only in-frame clones and drops some. The sample lists approximately 450,000 clones; around nine tenths were seen once. The source material was PBMCs or T cells enriched from blood (not recorded which). These receptor sequences come from a woman between 18 and 30 years old with acute COVID-19. The CDR3 runs from the conserved cysteine through the conserved F or W. The D gene is left open where the match is weak. Only some rows state a clone size, as once, few, many or a class for expanded clones.

v_gene: TRBV7-9; j_gene: TRBJ1-2; abundance: -; d_gene: -; CDR3nt: TGTGCCAGCAGCTTAGAAGAGTATTACTATGGCTACACCTTC; CDR3aa: CASSLEEYYYGYTF
v_gene: TRBV5-1; j_gene: TRBJ2-5; abundance: -; d_gene: TRBD2; CDR3nt: TGCGCCAGCAGCTTAATAGCGGGGGGGCCGGGAGAGACCCAGTACTTC; CDR3aa: CASSLIAGGPGETQYF
v_gene: TRBV29-1; j_gene: TRBJ1-2; abundance: -; d_gene: -; CDR3nt: TGCAGCGTTGACAGGGGTGGCTATGGCTACACCTTC; CDR3aa: CSVDRGGYGYTF
v_gene: TRBV9; j_gene: TRBJ2-1; abundance: -; d_gene: TRBD1; CDR3nt: TGTGCCAGCAGCGTAGCCCACGGACAGGGGGTAAGCTCCTACAATGAGCAGTTCTTC; CDR3aa: CASSVAHGQGVSSYNEQFF
v_gene: TRBV18; j_gene: TRBJ1-6; abundance: -; d_gene: -; CDR3nt: TGTGCCAGCTCACCCACCGGGCCGGAGGGTTCACCCCTCCACTTT; CDR3aa: CASSPTGPEGSPLHF
v_gene: TRBV5-5; j_gene: TRBJ1-3; abundance: -; d_gene: -; CDR3nt: TGTGCCAGCAGCTTTCAGGGAAGCTCTGGAAACACCATATATTTT; CDR3aa: CASSFQGSSGNTIYF
v_gene: TRBV27; j_gene: TRBJ2-1; abundance: -; d_gene: TRBD2; CDR3nt: TGTGCCAGCAGTTTGGGCGGGGGCTCCTACAATGAGCAGTTCTTC; CDR3aa: CASSLGGGSYNEQFF
v_gene: TRBV7-6; j_gene: TRBJ2-1; abundance: -; d_gene: TRBD2; CDR3nt: TGTGCCAGCAGCTTAGGTGTGGGAGGGCCTGACAATGAGCAGTTCTTC; CDR3aa: CASSLGVGGPDNEQFF
v_gene: TRBV30; j_gene: TRBJ1-5; abundance: -; d_gene: -; CDR3nt: TGTGCCTGGAGGGGTGGGGGCGGCAATCAGCCCCAGCATTTT; CDR3aa: CAWRGGGGNQPQHF
v_gene: TRBV3-1/TRBV3-2; j_gene: TRBJ2-7; abundance: -; d_gene: TRBD2; CDR3nt: TGTGCCAGCAGCCAAGATATGCCTAGCGGGAGCTTTAGGTCCTACGAGCAGTACTTC; CDR3aa: CASSQDMPSGSFRSYEQYF
v_gene: TRBV7-8; j_gene: TRBJ1-1; abundance: few; d_gene: -; CDR3nt: TGTGCCAGCAGCTCCACCGTTGTGGGGGGCACTGAAGCTTTCTTT; CDR3aa: CASSSTVVGGTEAFF
v_gene: TRBV9; j_gene: TRBJ2-2; abundance: -; d_gene: TRBD2; CDR3nt: TGTGCCAGCAGCGAACTAGCGGGAGCGAACGGGGAGCTGTTTTTT; CDR3aa: CASSELAGANGELFF
v_gene: TRBV7-6; j_gene: TRBJ2-3; abundance: -; d_gene: -; CDR3nt: TGTGCCAGCAGCCTCCGGACAGAAAGCACAGATACGCAGTATTTT; CDR3aa: CASSLRTESTDTQYF
v_gene: TRBV7-2; j_gene: TRBJ2-2; abundance: -; d_gene: TRBD1; CDR3nt: TGTGCCAGCAGCCAACCAGGACAGGGGTCGAACACCGGGGAGCTGTTTTTT; CDR3aa: CASSQPGQGSNTGELFF